Sequencing of this T cell receptor beta chain was carried out in a study of metastatic and nonmetastatic thyroid tumors (TCRdb year 2020). With respect to the entire study: Repertoires from peripheral blood and from tumor or nodule tissue samples of malignant and benign thyroid patients were compared. Study-wide findings and limitations: In both blood and tumor samples, malignant tumors were reported to have significantly higher TCR beta diversity than benign nodules.

This clone was counted a few times. It has no known antigen specificity. No base qualities exist here, and no much larger clone lies one base off it. The junction shows trimming of 7 bases on V and 4 bases on J, plus 11 bases between the germline ends. Including cysteine and phenylalanine, the CDR3 has 12 amino acids. CDR3 DNA is the only sequence kept; it has 36 bases, read in frame from the first base. The germline V gene yields MNHNS for CDR1 and SASEGT for CDR2. The protocol used for the library was PCR. TCRdb shows the sequencer as Illumina HiSeq 4000. The TCR beta-chain CDR3 region of each patient was profiled by high-throughput sequencing. In the paper's pipeline: The researchers built a classifier to tell apart papillary thyroid cancer patients with distant metastasis, based on CDR3 differences among clinicopathological groups. The Shannon index was used to assess repertoire diversity, and the Morisita-Horn index was used to assess tumor-blood repertoire similarity. TCRdb reprocessing: public reads trimmed at Q25 with fastp, clones called with MiXCR, in-frame beta chains kept. TCRdb, rather than the study authors, made the V and J calls. In all, the sample holds about 13,000 clones, and approximately 26% of those were seen once. The ten largest clones add up to 15% to 20% of the sample.

No treatment had been received by any patient before thyroid surgery. The study retrospectively analysed patient clinical samples collected from about 2012 to 2019 using T-cell receptor beta sequencing. The specimen was tumor tissue. The rearrangement joined TRBV6-1 to TRBJ2-7; the D gene is perhaps TRBD2, from 6 matching bases. The clonotype originates from a female donor with papillary thyroid cancer or a benign thyroid nodule (not recorded which). Some clones in this sample may be carry-over from other donors' samples. Here the CDR3 is given as CASTGEGYEQYF. The bases are TGTGCCAGCACGGGGGAAGGGTACGAGCAGTACTTC.